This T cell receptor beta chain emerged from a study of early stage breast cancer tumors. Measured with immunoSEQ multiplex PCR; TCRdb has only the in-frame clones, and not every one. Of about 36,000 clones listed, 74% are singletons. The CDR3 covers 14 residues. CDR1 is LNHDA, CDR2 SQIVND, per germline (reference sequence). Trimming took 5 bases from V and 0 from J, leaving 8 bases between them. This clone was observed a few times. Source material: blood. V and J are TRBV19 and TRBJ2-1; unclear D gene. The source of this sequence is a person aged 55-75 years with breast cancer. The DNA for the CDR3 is TGTGCCAGTAGTCACCCGAACTCCTACAATGAGCAGTTCTTC. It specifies CASSHPNSYNEQFF.